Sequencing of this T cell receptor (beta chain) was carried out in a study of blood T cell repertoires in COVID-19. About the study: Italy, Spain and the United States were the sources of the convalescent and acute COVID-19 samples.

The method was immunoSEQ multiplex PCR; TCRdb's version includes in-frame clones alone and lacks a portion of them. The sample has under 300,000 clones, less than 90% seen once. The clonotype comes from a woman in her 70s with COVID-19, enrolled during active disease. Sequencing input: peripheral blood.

In nucleotides, the CDR3 is TGTGCCAGCATTTCACAGGGGGATTCGTTTGGGTCACCCCTCCACTTT. Encoded protein: CASISQGDSFGSPLHF. This chain links TRBV28 with TRBJ1-6; 8 positions agree with TRBD1. The junction had 15 bases not matched to a gene; V was cut back by 7 bases and J by 10 bases. The CDR3 loop spans 16 amino acids. CDR1 and CDR2 (germline): MDHEN, SYDVKM.